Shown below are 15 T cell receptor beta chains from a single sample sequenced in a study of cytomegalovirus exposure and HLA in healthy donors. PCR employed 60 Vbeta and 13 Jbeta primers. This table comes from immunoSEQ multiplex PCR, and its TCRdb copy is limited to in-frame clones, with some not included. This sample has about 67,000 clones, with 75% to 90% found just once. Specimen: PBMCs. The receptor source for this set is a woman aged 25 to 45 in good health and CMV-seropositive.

The CDR3 coding sequence is TGTGCCTGCCCTGACAGGATTGATGGCTACACCTTC. As protein: CACPDRIDGYTF. The chain is built from TRBV30 and TRBJ1-2; TRBD1 might be the D (6 bases). Trimming pared 6 bases from V and 6 bases from J, leaving 14 bases between. There are 12 residues in the CDR3. CDR1 and CDR2 from the germline V gene are GTSNPN and SVGIG (reference sequence).

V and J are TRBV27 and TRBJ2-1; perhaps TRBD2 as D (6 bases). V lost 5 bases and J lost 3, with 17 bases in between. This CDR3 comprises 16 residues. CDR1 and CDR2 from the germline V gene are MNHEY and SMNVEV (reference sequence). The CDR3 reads CASSPLGGLNYNEQFF. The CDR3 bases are TGTGCCAGCAGTCCCCTAGGAGGGCTTAACTACAATGAGCAGTTCTTC.

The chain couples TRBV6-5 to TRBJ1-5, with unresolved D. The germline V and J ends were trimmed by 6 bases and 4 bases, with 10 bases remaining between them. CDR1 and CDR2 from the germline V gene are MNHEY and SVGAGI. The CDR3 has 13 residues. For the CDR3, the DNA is TGTGCCAGCAGAAAAAGGGAGAATCAGCCCCAGCATTTT. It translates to CASRKRENQPQHF.

DNA for the CDR3: TGTGCCAGCAGTGCGCAGGGAGGAGATACGCAGTATTTT. It is translated as CASSAQGGDTQYF. The V and J genes are TRBV6-4 and TRBJ2-3, with TRBD2 as a possible D gene (6 bases). The CDR3 has 13 residues. V was clipped by 4 bases and J by 5 bases, with 10 bases between them. Per germline, CDR1 MRHNA and CDR2 SNTAGT.

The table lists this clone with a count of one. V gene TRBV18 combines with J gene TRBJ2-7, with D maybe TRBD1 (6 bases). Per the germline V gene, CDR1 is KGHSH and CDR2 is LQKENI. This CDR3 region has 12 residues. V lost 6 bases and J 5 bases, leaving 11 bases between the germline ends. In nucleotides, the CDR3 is TGTGCCAGCTCTACACAGGGACACGAGCAGTACTTC. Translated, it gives CASSTQGHEQYF.

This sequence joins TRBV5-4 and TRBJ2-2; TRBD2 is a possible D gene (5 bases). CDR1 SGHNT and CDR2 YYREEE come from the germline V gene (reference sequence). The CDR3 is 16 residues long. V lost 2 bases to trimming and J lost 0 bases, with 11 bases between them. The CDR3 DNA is TGTGCCAGCAGCTTTTTGCGGGCCACGAACACCGGGGAGCTGTTTTTT. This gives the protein CASSFLRATNTGELFF.

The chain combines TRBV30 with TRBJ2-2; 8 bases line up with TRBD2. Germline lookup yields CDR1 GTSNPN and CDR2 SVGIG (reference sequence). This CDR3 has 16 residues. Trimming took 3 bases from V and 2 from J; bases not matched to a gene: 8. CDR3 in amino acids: CAWSIQLAGNTGELFF. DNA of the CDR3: TGTGCCTGGAGCATTCAGCTAGCGGGCAACACCGGGGAGCTGTTTTTT.

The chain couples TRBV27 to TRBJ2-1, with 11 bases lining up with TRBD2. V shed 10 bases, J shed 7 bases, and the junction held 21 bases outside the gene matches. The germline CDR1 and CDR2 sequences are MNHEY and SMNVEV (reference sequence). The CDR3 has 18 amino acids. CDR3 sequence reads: CATSTWASGRRGGNEQFF. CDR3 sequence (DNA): TGTGCCACCAGCACATGGGCTAGCGGGAGGCGGGGGGGTAATGAGCAGTTCTTC.

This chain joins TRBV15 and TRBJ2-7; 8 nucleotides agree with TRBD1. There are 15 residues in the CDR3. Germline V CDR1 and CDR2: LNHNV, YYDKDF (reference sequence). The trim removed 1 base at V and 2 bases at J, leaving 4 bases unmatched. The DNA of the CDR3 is TGTGCCACCAGCAGAGGAATGGACAGGGCCTACGAGCAGTACTTC. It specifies CATSRGMDRAYEQYF.

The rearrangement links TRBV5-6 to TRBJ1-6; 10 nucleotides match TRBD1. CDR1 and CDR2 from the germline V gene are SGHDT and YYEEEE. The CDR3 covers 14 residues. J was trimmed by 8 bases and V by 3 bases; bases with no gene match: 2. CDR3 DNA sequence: TGTGCCAGCAGCTGGGACAGGGGTGATTCACCCCTCCACTTT. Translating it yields CASSWDRGDSPLHF.

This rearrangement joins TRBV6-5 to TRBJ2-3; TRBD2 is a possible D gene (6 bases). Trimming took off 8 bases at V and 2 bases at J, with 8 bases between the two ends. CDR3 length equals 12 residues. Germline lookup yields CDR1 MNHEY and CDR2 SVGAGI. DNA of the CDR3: TGTGCCAGCGGGGGGTCCACAGATACGCAGTATTTT. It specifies CASGGSTDTQYF.

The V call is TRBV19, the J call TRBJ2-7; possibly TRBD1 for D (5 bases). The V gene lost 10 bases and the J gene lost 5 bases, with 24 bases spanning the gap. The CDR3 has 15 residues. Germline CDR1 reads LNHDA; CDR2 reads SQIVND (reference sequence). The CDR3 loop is CATQSTQGTSHEQYF. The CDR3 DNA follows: TGTGCCACCCAATCTACTCAGGGAACGTCCCACGAGCAGTACTTC.

The CDR3: CASSLQFRGEKLFF. CDR3 bases: TGTGCCAGCAGCCTCCAGTTTCGTGGTGAAAAACTGTTTTTT. This chain connects TRBV11-2 to TRBJ1-4; D call uncertain. The CDR3 has 14 amino acids. The germline V gene encodes CDR1 SGHAT and CDR2 FQNNGV. With 5 bases removed from V and 7 bases from J, the gap between germline ends came to 14 bases.

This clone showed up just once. The CDR3 loop reads CAWSEQGLNTEAFF. For the CDR3, the DNA is TGTGCCTGGAGTGAACAGGGGTTGAACACTGAAGCTTTCTTT. This chain joins TRBV30 and TRBJ1-1; 7 bases are shared with TRBD1. Trimming removed 1 base from V and 0 bases from J; junction bases left unmatched: 2. The CDR3 is 14 residues long. Germline values: CDR1 GTSNPN, CDR2 SVGIG (reference sequence).

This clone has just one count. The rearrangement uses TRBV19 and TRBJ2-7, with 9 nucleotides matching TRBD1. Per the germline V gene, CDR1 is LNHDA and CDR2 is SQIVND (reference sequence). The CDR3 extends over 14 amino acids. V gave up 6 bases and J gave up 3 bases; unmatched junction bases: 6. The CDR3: CASRDRDRDYEQYF. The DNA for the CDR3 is TGTGCCAGTAGAGACCGGGACAGGGACTACGAGCAGTACTTC.